This T cell receptor beta chain emerged from a study of blood T cell repertoires in COVID-19. Across the whole study: Acute-phase and convalescent COVID-19 samples originated in the United States, Italy and Spain.

Clones were sequenced by immunoSEQ multiplex PCR, and TCRdb holds only the in-frame ones, with some missing. The table lists roughly 200,000 clones, approximately 86% of them singletons. The V and J ends lost 2 bases and 4 bases, in that order; junction bases with no gene match: 4. This CDR3 is 16 amino acids long. Germline loops: CDR1 MNHEY, CDR2 SVGAGI. The clonotype originates from a woman between 45 and 60 years old with COVID-19, enrolled during active disease. The chain links TRBV6-5 to TRBJ2-1, with 11 bases lining up with TRBD2. Sequencing used peripheral blood. The CDR3 here is CASSYRTSGGYNEQFF. The DNA for the CDR3 is TGTGCCAGCAGTTACAGAACTAGCGGGGGATACAATGAGCAGTTCTTC.